These T cell receptor beta chains were read from a single sample in a study of T-cell reconstitution after alpha-beta-depleted transplantation in children. MiXCR, applied by TCRdb to the PCR reads, yields one record per CDR3 protein. The sample has 250,000 or so distinct CDR3 sequences; 6.5% to 9% are singletons. The material sequenced was PBMCs, mostly from graft donor cells, taken 180 days after TCRalphabeta/CD19-depleted stem cell transplant. All receptors derive from a male patient between 5 and 17 years old who had a stem cell transplant for acute lymphoblastic leukemia, so the T cells may come from the graft donor. Both conserved end residues are part of each CDR3. Fields, in order: J gene, V gene, CDR3 length, D gene, clone size, CDR3 DNA, CDR3 protein. The D gene is left open where the match is weak. The size field reads how often the clone was seen (once, few, many) or a class if it is expanded.

j_gene: TRBJ1-1
v_gene: TRBV7-9
len: 14
d_gene: .
abundance: few
CDR3nt: TGTGCCAGCAGCCCTGGGGGGTGGAGAACTGAAGCTTTCTTT
CDR3aa: CASSPGGWRTEAFF

j_gene: TRBJ1-2
v_gene: TRBV2
len: 13
d_gene: TRBD1
abundance: few
CDR3nt: TGTGCCAGCAGAGGACAGGGGAACTATGGCTACACCTTC
CDR3aa: CASRGQGNYGYTF

j_gene: TRBJ2-1
v_gene: TRBV12-3/TRBV12-4
len: 16
d_gene: .
abundance: many
CDR3nt: TGTGCCAGCAGCTTACAAGTGAGGGGGACGGACAATGAGCAGTTCTTC
CDR3aa: CASSLQVRGTDNEQFF

j_gene: TRBJ1-2
v_gene: TRBV20-1
len: 15
d_gene: TRBD1
abundance: many
CDR3nt: TGCAGTGCTAGAGGTGGAGACAGGGGGCTCGGGGGCTACACCTTC
CDR3aa: CSARGGDRGLGGYTF

j_gene: TRBJ2-5
v_gene: TRBV15
len: 14
d_gene: TRBD1
abundance: many
CDR3nt: TGTGCCACCAGCAGCTCCAGGGGGTACGAGACCCAGTACTTC
CDR3aa: CATSSSRGYETQYF

j_gene: TRBJ2-3
v_gene: TRBV5-1
len: 15
d_gene: .
abundance: many
CDR3nt: TGCGCCAGCAGCTTGGTCCTAGGGGGCACAGATACGCAGTATTTT
CDR3aa: CASSLVLGGTDTQYF

j_gene: TRBJ1-2
v_gene: TRBV12-3/TRBV12-4
len: 14
d_gene: .
abundance: many
CDR3nt: TGTGCCAGCAGTTTAGGGTCCTTTCAGGCTGGCTACACCTTC
CDR3aa: CASSLGSFQAGYTF

j_gene: TRBJ1-1
v_gene: TRBV5-1
len: 13
d_gene: TRBD1
abundance: many
CDR3nt: TGCGCCAGCAGCTTGGGGGACAGGGGACAAGCTTTCTTT
CDR3aa: CASSLGDRGQAFF

j_gene: TRBJ2-2
v_gene: TRBV7-8
len: 17
d_gene: .
abundance: many
CDR3nt: TGTGCCAGCAGCTTCGGTAGTCGGGACACCCACACCGGGGAGCTGTTTTTT
CDR3aa: CASSFGSRDTHTGELFF

j_gene: TRBJ2-7
v_gene: TRBV20-1
len: 14
d_gene: .
abundance: many
CDR3nt: TGCAGTGCGGCCGGGACGGACTTCTTCTACGAGCAGTACTTC
CDR3aa: CSAAGTDFFYEQYF

j_gene: TRBJ2-1
v_gene: TRBV11-2
len: 12
d_gene: .
abundance: many
CDR3nt: TGTGCCAGCAGCCACCACACGAATGAGCAGTTCTTC
CDR3aa: CASSHHTNEQFF

j_gene: TRBJ2-7
v_gene: TRBV6-2/TRBV6-3
len: 12
d_gene: .
abundance: many
CDR3nt: TGTGCCAGCAGTTACGGCTCGGCTAGTCAGAACTTC
CDR3aa: CASSYGSASQNF

j_gene: TRBJ2-7
v_gene: TRBV29-1
len: 12
d_gene: .
abundance: many
CDR3nt: TGCAGCGTAAGACTAACTCCCTACGAGCAGTACTTC
CDR3aa: CSVRLTPYEQYF